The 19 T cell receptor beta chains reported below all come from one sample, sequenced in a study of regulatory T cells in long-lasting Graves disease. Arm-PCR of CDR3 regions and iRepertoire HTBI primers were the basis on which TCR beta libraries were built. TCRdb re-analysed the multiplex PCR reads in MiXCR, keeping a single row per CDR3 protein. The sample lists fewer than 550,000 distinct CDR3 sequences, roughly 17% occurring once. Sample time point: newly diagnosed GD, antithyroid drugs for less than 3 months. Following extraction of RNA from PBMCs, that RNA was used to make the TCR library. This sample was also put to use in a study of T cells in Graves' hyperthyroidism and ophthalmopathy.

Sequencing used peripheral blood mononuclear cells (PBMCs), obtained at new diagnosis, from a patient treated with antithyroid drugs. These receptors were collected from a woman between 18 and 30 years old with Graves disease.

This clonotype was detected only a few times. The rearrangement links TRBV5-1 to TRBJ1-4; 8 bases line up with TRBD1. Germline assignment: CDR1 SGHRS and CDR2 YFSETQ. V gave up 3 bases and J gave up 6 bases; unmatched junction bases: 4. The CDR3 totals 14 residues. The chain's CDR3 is CASSYGQGHEKLFF. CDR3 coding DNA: TGCGCCAGCAGCTACGGACAGGGCCATGAAAAACTGTTTTTT.

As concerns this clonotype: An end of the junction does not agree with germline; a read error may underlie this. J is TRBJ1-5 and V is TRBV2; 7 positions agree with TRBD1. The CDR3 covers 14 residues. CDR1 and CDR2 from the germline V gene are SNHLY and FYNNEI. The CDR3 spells CVSSEGTAWQPQHF. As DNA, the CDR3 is TGTGTCAGCAGTGAGGGGACAGCTTGGCAGCCCCAGCATTTT.

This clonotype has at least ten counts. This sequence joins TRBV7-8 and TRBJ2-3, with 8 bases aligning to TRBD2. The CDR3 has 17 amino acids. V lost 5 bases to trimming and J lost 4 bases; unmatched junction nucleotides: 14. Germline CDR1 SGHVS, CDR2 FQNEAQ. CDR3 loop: CASSTRRGAGAADTQYF. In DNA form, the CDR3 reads TGTGCCAGCAGCACCCGTAGGGGAGCGGGAGCTGCAGATACGCAGTATTTT.

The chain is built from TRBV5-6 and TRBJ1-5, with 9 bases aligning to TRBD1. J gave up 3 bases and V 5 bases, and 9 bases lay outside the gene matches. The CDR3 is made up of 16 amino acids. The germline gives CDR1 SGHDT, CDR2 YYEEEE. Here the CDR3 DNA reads TGTGCCAGCAGAGGACAGGGGAAACTGGACAATCAGCCCCAGCATTTT. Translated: CASRGQGKLDNQPQHF.

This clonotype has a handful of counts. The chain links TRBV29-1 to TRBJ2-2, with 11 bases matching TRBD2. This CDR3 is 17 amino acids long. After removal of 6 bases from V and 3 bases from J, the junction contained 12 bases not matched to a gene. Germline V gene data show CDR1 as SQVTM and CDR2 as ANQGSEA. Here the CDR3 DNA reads TGCAGCGTCCGGTTGATACTAGCGGGAGTGGACACCGGGGAGCTGTTTTTT. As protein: CSVRLILAGVDTGELFF.

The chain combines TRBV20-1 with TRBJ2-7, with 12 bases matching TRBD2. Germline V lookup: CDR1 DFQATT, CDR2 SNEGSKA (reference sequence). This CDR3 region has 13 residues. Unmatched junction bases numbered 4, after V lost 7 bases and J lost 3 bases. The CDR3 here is CSGLAGAVYEQYF. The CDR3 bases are TGCAGTGGACTAGCGGGAGCGGTCTACGAGCAGTACTTC.

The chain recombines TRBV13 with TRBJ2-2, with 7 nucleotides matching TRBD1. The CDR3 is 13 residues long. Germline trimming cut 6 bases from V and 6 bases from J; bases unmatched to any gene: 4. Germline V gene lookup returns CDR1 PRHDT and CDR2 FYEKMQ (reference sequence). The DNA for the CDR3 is TGTGCCAGCAGTCAAACAGGGGCCGGGGAGCTGTTTTTT. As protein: CASSQTGAGELFF. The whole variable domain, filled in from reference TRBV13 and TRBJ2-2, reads AAGVIQSPRHLIKEKRETATLKCYPIPRHDTVYWYQQGPGQDPQFLISFYEKMQSDKGSIPDRFSAQQFSDYHSELNMSSLELGDSALYFCASSQTGAGELFFGEGSRLTVL.

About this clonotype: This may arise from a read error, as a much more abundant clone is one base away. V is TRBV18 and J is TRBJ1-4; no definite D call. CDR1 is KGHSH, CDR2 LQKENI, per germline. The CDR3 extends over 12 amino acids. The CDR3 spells CASSRSNEKLSF. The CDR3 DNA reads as TGTGCCAGCTCACGAAGTAATGAAAAACTGTCTTTT.

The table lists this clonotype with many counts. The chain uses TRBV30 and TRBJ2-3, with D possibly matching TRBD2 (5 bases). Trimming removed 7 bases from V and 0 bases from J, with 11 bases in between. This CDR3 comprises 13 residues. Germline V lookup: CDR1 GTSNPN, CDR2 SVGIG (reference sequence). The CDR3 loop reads CASRGTSTDTQYF. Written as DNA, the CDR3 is TGTGCCTCTCGGGGTACTAGCACAGATACGCAGTATTTT.

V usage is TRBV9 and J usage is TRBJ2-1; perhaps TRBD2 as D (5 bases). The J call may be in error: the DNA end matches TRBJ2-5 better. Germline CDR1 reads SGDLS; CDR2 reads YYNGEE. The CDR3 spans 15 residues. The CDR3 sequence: CASKSDGARAWTQYF. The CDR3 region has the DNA TGTGCCAGCAAGTCCGACGGCGCGAGGGCATGGACCCAGTACTTC.

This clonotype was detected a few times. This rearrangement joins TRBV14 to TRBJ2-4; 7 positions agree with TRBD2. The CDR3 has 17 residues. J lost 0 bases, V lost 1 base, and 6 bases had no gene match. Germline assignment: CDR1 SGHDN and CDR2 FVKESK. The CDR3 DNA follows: TGTGCCAGCAGCCAAGTGTCTAGCGGCCTAGCCAAAAACATTCAGTACTTC. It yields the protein CASSQVSSGLAKNIQYF. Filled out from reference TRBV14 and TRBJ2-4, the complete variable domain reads EAGVTQFPSHSVIEKGQTVTLRCDPISGHDNLYWYRRVMGKEIKFLLHFVKESKQDESGMPNNRFLAERTGGTYSTLKVQPAELEDSGVYFCASSQVSSGLAKNIQYFGAGTRLSVL.

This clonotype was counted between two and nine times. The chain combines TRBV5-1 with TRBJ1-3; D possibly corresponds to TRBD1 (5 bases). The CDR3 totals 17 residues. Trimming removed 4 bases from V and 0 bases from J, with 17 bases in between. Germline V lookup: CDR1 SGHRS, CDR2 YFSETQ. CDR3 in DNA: TGCGCCAGCAGCCCGGAGGCCACAGGAAGCTCTGGAAACACCATATATTTT. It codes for CASSPEATGSSGNTIYF.

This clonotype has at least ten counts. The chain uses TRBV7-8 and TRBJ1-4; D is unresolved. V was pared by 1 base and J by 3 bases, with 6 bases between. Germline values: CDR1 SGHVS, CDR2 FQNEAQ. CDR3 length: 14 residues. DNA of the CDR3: TGTGCCAGCAGCTTAGGGCAGGCTAATGAAAAACTGTTTTTT. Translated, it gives CASSLGQANEKLFF.

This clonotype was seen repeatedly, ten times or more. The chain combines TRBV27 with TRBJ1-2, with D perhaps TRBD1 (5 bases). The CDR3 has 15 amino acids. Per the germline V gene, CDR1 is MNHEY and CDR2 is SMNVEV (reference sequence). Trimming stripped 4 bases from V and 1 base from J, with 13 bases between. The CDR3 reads CASSSHWRGNYGYTF. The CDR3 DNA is TGTGCCAGCAGTTCCCATTGGAGGGGTAACTATGGCTACACCTTC.

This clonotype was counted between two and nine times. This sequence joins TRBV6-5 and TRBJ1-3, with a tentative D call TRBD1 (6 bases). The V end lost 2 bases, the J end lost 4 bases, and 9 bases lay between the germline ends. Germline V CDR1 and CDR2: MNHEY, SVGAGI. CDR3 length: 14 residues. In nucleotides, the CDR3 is TGTGCCAGCAGTTACGCAGGGGTAGGAAACACCATATATTTT. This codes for CASSYAGVGNTIYF.

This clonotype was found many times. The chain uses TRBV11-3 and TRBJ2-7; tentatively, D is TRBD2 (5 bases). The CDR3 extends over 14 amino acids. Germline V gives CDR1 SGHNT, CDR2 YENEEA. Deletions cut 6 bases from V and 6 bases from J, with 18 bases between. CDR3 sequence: CASRRDGELREQYF. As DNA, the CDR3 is TGTGCCAGCAGACGCGACGGGGAACTACGCGAGCAGTACTTC.

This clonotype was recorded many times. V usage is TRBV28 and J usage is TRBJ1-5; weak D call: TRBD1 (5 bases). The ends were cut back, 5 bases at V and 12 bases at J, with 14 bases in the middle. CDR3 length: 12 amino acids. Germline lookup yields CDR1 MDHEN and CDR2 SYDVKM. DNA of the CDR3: TGTGCCAGCAGTCTCTCGAGGCAGGGCCAGCATTTT. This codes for CASSLSRQGQHF.

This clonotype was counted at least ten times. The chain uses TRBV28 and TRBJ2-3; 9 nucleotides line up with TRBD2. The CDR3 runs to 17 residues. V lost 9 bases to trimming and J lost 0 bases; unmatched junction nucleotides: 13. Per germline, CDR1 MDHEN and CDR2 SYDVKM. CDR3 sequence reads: CASRSLGLALSTDTQYF. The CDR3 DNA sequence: TGTGCCAGTCGCTCCCTTGGACTAGCGCTAAGCACAGATACGCAGTATTTT.

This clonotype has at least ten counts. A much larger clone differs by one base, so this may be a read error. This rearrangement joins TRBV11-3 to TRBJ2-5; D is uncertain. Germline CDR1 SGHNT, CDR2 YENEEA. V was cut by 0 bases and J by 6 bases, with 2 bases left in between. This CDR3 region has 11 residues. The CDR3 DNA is TGTGCCAGCAGCTTAGAAAAGACCCAGTACTTC. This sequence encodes CASSLEKTQYF.